This TCR beta chain was found in a study of blood T cell repertoires in COVID-19. About the research overall: The samples span acute and convalescent COVID-19 from the United States, Italy and Spain. PBMCs, B-cell-depleted T cells, or T cells provided the cDNA or gDNA that made up the material.

Original processing methods: Quantification of nucleated cells was approximated via reference gene primer amplification. Method: immunoSEQ multiplex PCR; TCRdb's copy keeps in-frame clones and lacks some. D and trimming come from the DNA, and the V and J calls and clone size come from that table. The data hold about 87,000 clones, with around three quarters observed a single time. V was shortened by 6 bases and J by 7 bases, with 15 bases between the two germline ends. CDR1 is MNHNY, CDR2 SVGAGI, per germline (reference sequence). The CDR3 totals 13 residues. The chain couples TRBV6-6 to TRBJ1-2, with D perhaps matching TRBD1 (5 bases). The source material was peripheral blood. This receptor was identified in a woman between 50 and 59 years old with acute or convalescent COVID-19. CDR3 nucleotides: TGTGCCAGCAGACCCGGGACTGTCCCTGGCTACACCTTC. It encodes CASRPGTVPGYTF.